The 28 T cell receptor beta chains below were found in one sample sequenced in a study of blood T cells in healthy people across ages. A second PCR of 7 to 11 cycles used a sample-barcoded 5' primer and a J-beta primer mix. TCRdb redid the calling of the 5' RACE reads with MiXCR, one entry per CDR3 protein. This sample carries some 800,000 distinct CDR3 sequences, 20% to 30% of them seen once, and the ten largest clones take approximately 4%. The sample was also linked to a second study, of T cells of mothers and their children.

Sample: blood. The receptor source for this set is a boy aged 10-17 years in good health.

A few counts support this clonotype. The chain joins TRBV3-1 to TRBJ2-5, with a possible D match to TRBD2 (5 bases). TRBJ2-1 explains the end of the DNA better; the J call may be wrong. The CDR3 is 16 amino acids. Per the germline V gene, CDR1 is LGHDT and CDR2 is YNNKEL (reference sequence). CDR3 sequence reads: CASSPEDGLRVNEQFF. CDR3 bases: TGTGCCAGCAGCCCAGAAGACGGGTTGAGGGTCAATGAGCAGTTCTTC.

The chain uses TRBV3-1 and TRBJ2-5; the match to TRBD2 covers 8 bases. The J call may be mistaken, given a closer DNA end match to TRBJ2-7. Looked up from germline, CDR1 is LGHDT and CDR2 is YNNKEL (reference sequence). CDR3 length equals 14 residues. CDR3 region: CASSQGLVAYEQYF. For the CDR3, the DNA is TGTGCCAGCAGCCAGGGACTAGTTGCCTACGAGCAGTACTTC.

This clonotype was detected only a few times. The chain uses TRBV27 and TRBJ1-2; D remains unclear. Germline V gene sequence: CDR1 MNHEY, CDR2 SMNVEV (reference sequence). V lost 2 bases and J lost 1, with 14 bases in between. The CDR3 runs to 16 residues. The CDR3 DNA reads TGTGCCAGCAGTTTACATCCTACAAGTTTTAACTATGGCTACACCTTC. Its translation is CASSLHPTSFNYGYTF.

This clonotype was counted only a few times. V is TRBV28 and J is TRBJ2-2; either TRBD1 or TRBD2 may fit D (5 bases each). This CDR3 contains 13 residues. Germline-derived CDR1 and CDR2 are MDHEN and SYDVKM. V dropped 7 bases and J dropped 4 bases, with 10 bases sitting between them. The CDR3 nucleotides read TGTGCCAGCAATGGGGGTGGCACCGGGGAGCTGTTTTTT. Protein sequence: CASNGGGTGELFF.

This clonotype has more than one count but fewer than ten. The chain links TRBV5-1 to TRBJ1-4; 7 bases agree with TRBD1. The CDR3 has 16 amino acids. Germline CDR1 and CDR2: SGHRS and YFSETQ. Trimming took 5 bases from V and 7 from J; bases not matched to a gene: 14. The CDR3 coding sequence is TGCGCCAGCAGATCAGGGGGAGGATGGTCTGGTGAAAAACTGTTTTTT. Amino acids: CASRSGGGWSGEKLFF.

The chain carries TRBV18 and TRBJ1-5; 7 bases are shared with TRBD1. This CDR3 comprises 15 residues. J gave up 7 bases and V 1 base, and 7 bases lay outside the gene matches. Germline CDR1 is KGHSH and CDR2 is LQKENI. The CDR3 DNA sequence: TGTGCCAGCTCACCACAGGGGGCTTTCGGGCAGCCCCAGCATTTT. It codes for CASSPQGAFGQPQHF.

J is TRBJ2-3 and V is TRBV7-9; 13 bases align to TRBD2. The V gene's germline CDR1 is SEHNR and CDR2 FQNEAQ (reference sequence). V dropped 5 bases and J dropped 4; count of bases not matched to a gene: 15. CDR3 length equals 19 residues. CDR3 DNA sequence: TGTGCCAGCAGCCCCTCGGTCGAGACTAGCGGGAGGCCGCCAGATACGCAGTATTTT. This translates into CASSPSVETSGRPPDTQYF.

The table lists this clonotype with a few counts. V gene TRBV13 combines with J gene TRBJ1-2, with 11 positions matching TRBD1. This CDR3 has 14 amino acids. The germline V gene encodes CDR1 PRHDT and CDR2 FYEKMQ (reference sequence). The ends lost 7 bases at V and 3 bases at J; junction bases unmatched: 4. The DNA of the CDR3 is TGTGCCAGCACTCCGGGACAGGGGGACTATGGCTACACCTTC. The encoded protein is CASTPGQGDYGYTF.

This clonotype was seen a handful of times. V gene TRBV9 combines with J gene TRBJ2-7; TRBD2 aligns across 11 bases. With 0 bases clipped from V and 6 bases from J, the junction kept 5 bases outside the gene matches. From germline, CDR1 is SGDLS and CDR2 YYNGEE. The length of the CDR3 is 15 residues. This chain's CDR3 is CASSVGGLAGGEQYF. CDR3 DNA: TGTGCCAGCAGCGTAGGAGGCCTAGCGGGGGGCGAGCAGTACTTC.

V gene TRBV13 combines with J gene TRBJ1-6; TRBD1 agrees at 10 bases. Germline-derived CDR1 and CDR2 are PRHDT and FYEKMQ (reference sequence). This CDR3 spans 16 amino acids. J was trimmed by 9 bases and V by 3 bases; bases with no gene match: 8. The CDR3 DNA reads TGTGCCAGCAGCTTGGGGGACAGGGGAACGAGTTCACCCCTCCACTTT. Protein sequence: CASSLGDRGTSSPLHF.

The V gene is TRBV29-1, the J gene TRBJ2-5; possibly TRBD2 for D (6 bases). The J call may be in error: the DNA end matches TRBJ2-7 better. Germline CDR1 and CDR2: SQVTM and ANQGSEA. The length of the CDR3 is 13 residues. This CDR3 reads CSAAGSGVNEQYF. CDR3 coding DNA: TGCAGCGCCGCAGGGTCGGGAGTCAACGAGCAGTACTTC.

This sequence joins TRBV6-2 or TRBV6-3 and TRBJ2-5, with TRBD2 matching over 9 bases. Judging by the DNA end, TRBJ2-1 fits better; the J call may be wrong. CDR3 length equals 14 residues. CDR1 and CDR2 (germline): MNHEY, SVGEGT. The DNA of the CDR3 is TGTGCCAGCAGGGCGGGACTAGCTCCGGAGGAGCAGTTCTTC. This sequence encodes CASRAGLAPEEQFF.

This clonotype occurred a few times. V gene TRBV15 combines with J gene TRBJ2-2; unclear D gene. V lost 3 bases and J lost 2, with 7 bases in between. CDR3 size: 14 residues. Germline V gene lookup returns CDR1 LNHNV and CDR2 YYDKDF (reference sequence). The chain's CDR3 is CATSRWANTGELFF. CDR3 DNA: TGTGCCACCAGCAGGTGGGCTAACACCGGGGAGCTGTTTTTT.

This chain links TRBV28 with TRBJ2-5; maybe TRBD2 (6 bases). From germline, CDR1 is MDHEN and CDR2 SYDVKM. CDR3 size: 15 residues. Trimming cost V 5 bases and J 5 bases, with 18 bases left between them. DNA of the CDR3: TGTGCCAGCAGTGCGGGACGGAAGTTTATGGAGACCCAGTACTTC. This gives the protein CASSAGRKFMETQYF.

The V call is TRBV11-2, the J call TRBJ2-5; a weak D match, TRBD2 (6 bases). V dropped 1 base and J dropped 11 bases, with 17 bases sitting between them. Germline CDR1 is SGHAT and CDR2 is FQNNGV. The CDR3 spans 14 residues. CDR3 in amino acids: CASSLVPGDWEQYF. The CDR3 DNA is TGTGCCAGCAGCTTAGTTCCGGGGGATTGGGAGCAGTACTTC.

The CDR3 reads CASSEFEVSGTSPNEQFF. CDR3 DNA sequence: TGTGCCAGCAGTGAATTTGAAGTAAGCGGGACTAGCCCGAATGAGCAGTTCTTC. The chain is built from TRBV25-1 and TRBJ2-1, with 9 bases that match TRBD2. From germline, CDR1 is MGHDK and CDR2 SYGVNS. Germline trimming cut 1 base from V and 7 bases from J; bases unmatched to any gene: 14. This CDR3 spans 18 amino acids. Full variable domain (rest looked up from reference TRBV25-1 and TRBJ2-1): EADIYQTPRYLVIGTGKKITLECSQTMGHDKMYWYQQDPGMELHLIHYSYGVNSTEKGDLSSESTVSRIRTEHFPLTLESARPSHTSQYLCASSEFEVSGTSPNEQFFGPGTRLTVL.

The rearrangement joins TRBV7-9 to TRBJ2-5; D is unresolved. Germline CDR1 reads SEHNR; CDR2 reads FQNEAQ (reference sequence). Deletions cut 5 bases from V and 1 base from J, with 14 bases between. This CDR3 region has 15 residues. The CDR3 DNA follows: TGTGCCAGCAGCCTACCAAAACCAGTCCAAGAGACCCAGTACTTC. It encodes CASSLPKPVQETQYF.

This clonotype was detected a few times. The chain recombines TRBV5-1 with TRBJ1-6; no clear D gene. This CDR3 is 17 amino acids long. Trimming stripped 2 bases from V and 7 bases from J, with 19 bases between. CDR1 is SGHRS, CDR2 YFSETQ, per germline. The CDR3 DNA is TGCGCCAGCAGCTTCTCTGTCAGCCGTGGCCTAAATTCACCCCTCCACTTT. It encodes CASSFSVSRGLNSPLHF.

This sequence joins TRBV4-3 and TRBJ1-4, with D unresolved. Germline V gene lookup returns CDR1 LGHNA and CDR2 YSLEER. The CDR3 consists of 15 residues. Trimming stripped 4 bases from V and 8 bases from J, with 17 bases between. The CDR3 bases are TGCGCCAGCAGCCGATCCCATGGACTCGGGGAAAAACTGTTTTTT. Amino acid sequence: CASSRSHGLGEKLFF.

This chain joins TRBV6-2 or TRBV6-3 and TRBJ2-2; no clear D. Germline CDR1 and CDR2: MNHEY and SVGEGT. The CDR3 is 18 residues long. The V gene lost 2 bases and the J gene lost 4 bases, with 20 bases spanning the gap. CDR3: CASSYVNFSHRATGELFF. CDR3 nucleotides: TGTGCCAGCAGTTACGTAAACTTCTCGCATCGAGCCACCGGGGAGCTGTTTTTT.

This clonotype was seen more than once but under ten times. V is TRBV7-2 and J is TRBJ2-3; D may match TRBD1 or TRBD2 (6 bases each). The length of the CDR3 is 14 residues. Germline assignment: CDR1 SGHTA and CDR2 FQGNSA. Trimming removed 8 bases from V and 8 bases from J, with 20 bases in between. This chain's CDR3 is CASGLGSGGGTQYF. CDR3 coding DNA: TGTGCCAGCGGTTTGGGGTCCGGAGGGGGTACGCAGTATTTT.

This clonotype was counted between two and nine times. The chain uses TRBV27 and TRBJ2-4; 8 positions match TRBD1. V shed 6 bases, J shed 7 bases, and the junction held 5 bases outside the gene matches. Germline values: CDR1 MNHEY, CDR2 SMNVEV (reference sequence). The CDR3 loop spans 13 amino acids. CDR3 in DNA: TGTGCCAGCAGAGCCACAGGGGGGAACATTCAGTACTTC. Its translation: CASRATGGNIQYF.

V usage is TRBV7-2 and J usage is TRBJ1-1; no reliable D call. CDR1 SGHTA and CDR2 FQGNSA come from the germline V gene. V dropped 4 bases and J dropped 2 bases, with 8 bases sitting between them. The CDR3 has 13 amino acids. The CDR3, as DNA: TGTGCCAGCAGCTATGCTCTTAACACTGAAGCTTTCTTT. This sequence encodes CASSYALNTEAFF.

This clonotype was counted between two and nine times. CDR3 DNA: TGTGCCAGCAGCCAAGAAGGGGGCCAGAATAATGAAAAACTGTTTTTT. Encoded protein: CASSQEGGQNNEKLFF. The chain employs TRBV4-2 and TRBJ1-4; TRBD1 agrees at 7 bases. CDR3 size: 16 residues. After removal of 0 bases from V and 4 bases from J, the junction contained 5 bases not matched to a gene. Germline CDR1 and CDR2: LGHNA and YNFKEQ.

This clonotype has a handful of counts. V and J are TRBV10-2 and TRBJ2-5; 7 bases fit TRBD2. Gene TRBJ2-7 matches the end of the DNA better, so the J call may be wrong. The CDR3 consists of 13 residues. Germline values: CDR1 WSHSY, CDR2 SAAADI. The CDR3 here is CASSVQRGYEQYF. CDR3 DNA sequence: TGCGCCAGCAGTGTCCAGCGGGGCTACGAGCAGTACTTC.

This clonotype was picked up many times. V gene TRBV20-1 combines with J gene TRBJ2-3; 8 nucleotides match TRBD1. The CDR3 is 12 residues long. The germline V gene has CDR1 DFQATT and CDR2 SNEGSKA (reference sequence). With V trimmed by 7 bases and J by 6 bases, 6 bases remained unmatched. The CDR3 here is CSGPYRGDTQYF. The DNA of the CDR3 is TGCAGTGGCCCCTACAGGGGGGATACGCAGTATTTT.

This clonotype came up once. An end of the junction differs from the germline gene, which may be a read error. This rearrangement joins TRBV3-1 to TRBJ2-5, with D possibly being TRBD2 (6 bases). In germline, CDR1 is LGHDT, CDR2 YNNKEL (reference sequence). The CDR3 covers 14 residues. CDR3: CAGSQNGGEETQYF. The DNA of the CDR3 is TGTGCCGGCAGCCAAAATGGAGGGGAGGAGACCCAGTACTTC.

The chain carries TRBV6-5 and TRBJ2-4; either TRBD1 or TRBD2 may fit D (5 bases each). There are 16 residues in the CDR3. Germline CDR1 MNHEY, CDR2 SVGAGI. V was trimmed by 6 bases and J by 3 bases, leaving 18 bases between them. CDR3: CASRPHRDGLKNIQYF. In DNA form, the CDR3 reads TGTGCCAGCAGACCACACCGGGACGGCCTCAAAAACATTCAGTACTTC.